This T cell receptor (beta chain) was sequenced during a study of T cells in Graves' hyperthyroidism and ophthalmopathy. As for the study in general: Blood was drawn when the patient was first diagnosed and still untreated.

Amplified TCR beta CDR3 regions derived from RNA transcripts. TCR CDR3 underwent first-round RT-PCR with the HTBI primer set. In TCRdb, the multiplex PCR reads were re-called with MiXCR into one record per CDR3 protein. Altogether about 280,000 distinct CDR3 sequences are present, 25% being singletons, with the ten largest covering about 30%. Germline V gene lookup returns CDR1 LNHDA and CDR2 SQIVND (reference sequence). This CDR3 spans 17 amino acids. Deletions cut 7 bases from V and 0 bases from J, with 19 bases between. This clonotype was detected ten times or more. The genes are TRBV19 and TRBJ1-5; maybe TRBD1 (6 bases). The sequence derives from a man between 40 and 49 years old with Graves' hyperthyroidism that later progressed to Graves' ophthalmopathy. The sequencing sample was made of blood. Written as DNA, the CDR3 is TGTGCCAGTACCAAAACCGGACAGCCATATAGCAATCAGCCCCAGCATTTT. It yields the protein CASTKTGQPYSNQPQHF.